The TCR beta chain described here comes from a study of tumor and adjacent non-tumor tissue in lung cancer. As for the study in general: Each sample yielded a few million productive TCRbeta reads on average.

The library came from three nested PCR rounds adapted from ARM-PCR protocols. TCRdb analysed the multiplex PCR reads with MiXCR anew, one entry per CDR3 protein. The sample holds 100,000 to 120,000 distinct CDR3 sequences, 75% to 90% seen once. Only one count was recorded for this clonotype. Its matching antigen is unknown. A junction end diverges from the germline sequence, so it may reflect a read error. Overall study findings and caveats: Shorter survival was associated with higher TCR diversity in tumors. Tumor repertoires had a smaller top 100 clone share than normal lung.

RNA was extracted from bulk tissue without any cell sorting. Between August and November 2014, newly diagnosed, chemotherapy-naive lung cancer patients underwent thoracic surgery in China. The receptor was derived from a man in his 70s with non-small cell lung cancer. The sequenced sample was lung tumor tissue.

CDR3: CASSSRDRANSLLHF. In nucleotides, the CDR3 is TGTGCCAGCAGCTCTCGGGACAGAGCTAATTCACTCCTCCACTTT. The V gene is TRBV5-4, the J gene TRBJ1-6, with 7 bases that match TRBD1. CDR1 SGHNT and CDR2 YYREEE come from the germline V gene (reference sequence). The CDR3 is 15 amino acids.